This record concerns one T cell receptor beta chain sequence. This sample also contains other DNA sequences that code for the same CDR3. The sample originates from a study of beta chain features in type 1 diabetes. Sorted CD4+ subsets: naive, central memory, regulatory, stem cell-like memory (CD45RO/CCR7/CD25/CD127/CD95/CD27 panel). Investigators reverse transcribed all isolated RNA, so they sequenced expressed TCRB transcripts. TCRdb keeps only in-frame clones here, not all; method: immunoSEQ multiplex PCR. This sample yields about 350,000 clones, of which around a fifth are seen a single time; about 0.045% belongs to the top ten. This receptor was obtained from a young woman in good health. The material sequenced was naive CD4+ T cells from blood.

The CDR3 coding sequence is TGTGCCAGCAGCGTACAGGGTGGAGAGACCCAGTACTTC. Amino acid sequence: CASSVQGGETQYF. The chain links TRBV9 to TRBJ2-5; perhaps TRBD1 as D (5 bases). V lost 1 base and J 4 bases, leaving 8 bases between the germline ends. The CDR3 loop spans 13 amino acids. The germline CDR1 and CDR2 sequences are SGDLS and YYNGEE.